This section outlines one T cell receptor beta chain sequence together with its context. The data were obtained in a study of blood T cell repertoires in COVID-19. Study at large: Sites across the United States, Italy and Spain contributed samples from acute and convalescent COVID-19.

The study counted Cohort 3 donors as recovered given two negative PCRs, clearance, or symptom resolution. Here immunoSEQ multiplex PCR was the method, and the copy in TCRdb shows in-frame clones only, minus some. The sample lists some 190,000 clones, around 85% seen once, with roughly 3.2% in the top ten. The V segment lost 3 bases and the J segment 9 bases; nucleotides outside the gene matches: 8. The CDR3 runs 13 residues. Germline CDR1 SQVTM, CDR2 ANQGSEA. The TCR comes from a woman younger than 45 who had recovered from COVID-19. Specimen: PBMCs or T cells enriched from blood (not recorded which). This chain links TRBV29-1 with TRBJ2-4, with TRBD1 matching 7 bases. CDR3 bases: TGCAGCGTTGACGGTCAGGGGGAGTTCATTCAGTACTTC. This codes for CSVDGQGEFIQYF. Variable domain in full (rest from reference TRBV29-1 and TRBJ2-4): SAVISQKPSRDICQRGTSLTIQCQVDSQVTMMFWYRQQPGQSLTLIATANQGSEATYESGFVIDKFPISRPNLTFSTLTVSNMSPEDSSIYLCSVDGQGEFIQYFGAGTRLSVL.